The next 10 T cell receptor beta chains were all read from a single sample in a study of control samples from healthy donors and cancer patients. Method: immunoSEQ multiplex PCR; TCRdb's copy keeps in-frame clones and lacks some. The table has about 100,000 clones, approximately 90% seen once. Sequencing used blood. Every receptor here comes from a young man in good health.

The CDR3 is CASSWTGSNEKLFF. The DNA for the CDR3 is TGTGCCAGCAGCTGGACAGGGTCTAATGAAAAACTGTTTTTT. The chain has TRBV11-2 and TRBJ1-4; 8 positions agree with TRBD1. From germline, CDR1 is SGHAT and CDR2 FQNNGV. The CDR3 is 14 amino acids. Trimming removed 4 bases from V and 3 bases from J; junction bases left unmatched: 1. The variable domain in full, completed from reference TRBV11-2 and TRBJ1-4, reads EAGVAQSPRYKIIEKRQSVAFWCNPISGHATLYWYQQILGQGPKLLIQFQNNGVVDDSQLPKDRFSAERLKGVDSTLKIQPAKLEDSAVYLCASSWTGSNEKLFFGSGTQLSVL.

This rearrangement joins TRBV7-2 to TRBJ2-5; D possibly corresponds to TRBD1 (5 bases). Germline V lookup: CDR1 SGHTA, CDR2 FQGNSA. This CDR3 has 16 residues. V lost 5 bases and J 2 bases, leaving 18 bases between the germline ends. The CDR3 spells CASSASRSRVQETQYF. CDR3 bases: TGTGCCAGCAGCGCCTCCCGGTCCAGGGTTCAAGAGACCCAGTACTTC.

In this sample, this clone turned up a few times. The CDR3 here is CASSRQLAGGWSYNEQFF. For the CDR3, the DNA is TGCGCCAGCAGCCGACAACTAGCGGGGGGGTGGTCCTACAATGAGCAGTTCTTC. The chain combines TRBV4-3 with TRBJ2-1; TRBD2 matches at 13 bases. Germline loops: CDR1 LGHNA, CDR2 YSLEER. CDR3 length: 18 amino acids. V shed 4 bases and J 1 base; nucleotides not matched to a gene: 7.

The gene calls are TRBV14 and TRBJ2-1; 9 bases are a match to TRBD1. Germline lookup yields CDR1 SGHDN and CDR2 FVKESK. J lost 7 bases, V lost 2 bases, and 9 bases had no gene match. The CDR3 is 16 residues long. The CDR3 bases are TGTGCCAGCAGCCAAAATCCGGGGACAGGGCGAAATGAGCAGTTCTTC. This sequence encodes CASSQNPGTGRNEQFF.

This rearrangement joins TRBV18 to TRBJ1-1, with 7 nucleotides matching TRBD1. The CDR3 runs to 14 residues. The trim removed 2 bases at V and 6 bases at J, leaving 6 bases unmatched. Germline V CDR1 and CDR2: KGHSH, LQKENI. CDR3 loop: CASSPGRGGPEAFF. DNA of the CDR3: TGTGCCAGCTCACCAGGCAGGGGGGGCCCTGAAGCTTTCTTT. Full variable domain (remainder filled in from reference TRBV18 and TRBJ1-1): NAGVMQNPRHLVRRRGQEARLRCSPMKGHSHVYWYRQLPEEGLKFMVYLQKENIIDESGMPKERFSAEFPKEGPSILRIQQVVRGDSAAYFCASSPGRGGPEAFFGQGTRLTVV.

J is TRBJ1-2 and V is TRBV25-1; D is uncertain. CDR1 and CDR2 from the germline V gene are MGHDK and SYGVNS. The CDR3 extends over 13 amino acids. V shed 1 base and J shed 0 bases, with 3 bases lying between them. CDR3 loop: CASSESTNYGYTF. CDR3 DNA: TGTGCCAGCAGTGAATCCACTAACTATGGCTACACCTTC.

The CDR3, as DNA: TGTGCCAGCAGCTTTCTCGGGGGAACCCAAGAGACCCAGTACTTC. The encoded protein is CASSFLGGTQETQYF. The chain links TRBV7-9 to TRBJ2-5, with a tentative D call TRBD2 (6 bases). Trimming cost V 3 bases and J 1 base, with 12 bases left between them. The length of the CDR3 is 15 residues. Germline V gene sequence: CDR1 SEHNR, CDR2 FQNEAQ (reference sequence).

The chain couples TRBV21-1 to TRBJ2-5. TRBV21-1 constitutes a pseudogene. The CDR3 contains 15 residues. The CDR3 coding sequence is TGTGCCAGCATTGGGGTTTGGGGGGCACAAGAGACCCAGTACTTC. Protein sequence: CASIGVWGAQETQYF.

The chain joins TRBV7-9 to TRBJ2-3; D gene uncertain. The CDR3 consists of 12 residues. Trimming shortened V by 6 bases and J by 3 bases, and 7 bases separated the two germline ends. Germline V lookup: CDR1 SEHNR, CDR2 FQNEAQ (reference sequence). CDR3 residues: CASSQQTDTQYF. CDR3 nucleotides: TGTGCCAGCAGTCAACAGACAGATACGCAGTATTTT.

This chain links TRBV18 with TRBJ1-6, with 9 bases lining up with TRBD1. Unmatched junction bases numbered 3, after V lost 2 bases and J lost 7 bases. The CDR3 is made up of 15 amino acids. The V gene's germline CDR1 is KGHSH and CDR2 LQKENI. CDR3 nucleotide sequence: TGTGCCAGCTCACCAGGACAGGGGAGCAATTCACCCCTCCACTTT. Amino acid sequence: CASSPGQGSNSPLHF.